This T cell receptor beta chain comes out of a study of OX40 agonist ivuxolimab in advanced cancers. Study conclusions and caveats: Circulating CD4+ and CD8+ T cells showed clonal expansion by week 6 at 0.1 to 3.0 mg/kg. Expanded clones were, on average, more numerous among CD8+ T cells than CD4+.

Only in-frame clones appear in the TCRdb table, and some are missing; sequencing was by immunoSEQ multiplex PCR. Of 55,000 to 75,000 clones listed, about 89% were seen once; the top ten hold approximately 0.4%. V lost 4 bases and J lost 4, with 16 bases in between. This CDR3 is built from 14 residues. CDR1 is GTSNPN and CDR2 is SVGIG in the germline V gene (reference sequence). For this clone: Antigen unknown.

The specimen was CD4+ or CD8+ T cells sorted from blood, collected in a trial of the OX40 agonist ivuxolimab. The TCR originated in an adult with an advanced solid tumor such as melanoma, head and neck, liver or kidney cancer. The chain employs TRBV30 and TRBJ1-2; D remains unclear. The CDR3 reads CAWMRQADLYGYTF. The CDR3 bases are TGTGCCTGGATGCGGCAAGCCGACCTCTATGGCTACACCTTC. The full variable domain, with the rest looked up from reference TRBV30 and TRBJ1-2, is SQTIHQWPATLVQPVGSPLSLECTVEGTSNPNLYWYRQAAGRGLQLLFYSVGIGQISSEVPQNLSASRPQDRQFILSSKKLLLSDSGFYLCAWMRQADLYGYTFGSGTRLTVV.